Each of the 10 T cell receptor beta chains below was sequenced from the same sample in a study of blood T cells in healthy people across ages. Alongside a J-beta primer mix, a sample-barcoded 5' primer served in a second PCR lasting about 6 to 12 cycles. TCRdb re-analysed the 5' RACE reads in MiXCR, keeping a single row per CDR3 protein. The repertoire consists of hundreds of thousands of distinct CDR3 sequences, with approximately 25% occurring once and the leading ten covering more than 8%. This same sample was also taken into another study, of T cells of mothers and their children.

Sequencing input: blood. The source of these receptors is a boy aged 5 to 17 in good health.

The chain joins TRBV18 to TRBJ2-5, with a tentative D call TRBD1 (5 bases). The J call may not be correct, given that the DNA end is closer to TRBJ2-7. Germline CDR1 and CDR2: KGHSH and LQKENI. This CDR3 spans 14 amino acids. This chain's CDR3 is CASSIMSQGYEQYF. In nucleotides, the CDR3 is TGTGCCAGCTCAATTATGTCTCAGGGCTACGAGCAGTACTTC.

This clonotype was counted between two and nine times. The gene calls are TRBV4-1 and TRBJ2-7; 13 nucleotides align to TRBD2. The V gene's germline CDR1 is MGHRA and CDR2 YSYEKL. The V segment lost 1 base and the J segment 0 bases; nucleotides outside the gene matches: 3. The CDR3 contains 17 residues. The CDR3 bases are TGCGCCAGCAGCCAAGGACTAGCGGGGGGAAGCTCCTACGAGCAGTACTTC. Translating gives CASSQGLAGGSSYEQYF.

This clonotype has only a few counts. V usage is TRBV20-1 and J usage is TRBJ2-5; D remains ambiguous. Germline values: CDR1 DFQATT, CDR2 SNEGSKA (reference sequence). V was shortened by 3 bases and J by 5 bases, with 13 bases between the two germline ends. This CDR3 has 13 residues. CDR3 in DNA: TGCAGTGCTAGTCTGAGCGCCGGGGAGACCCAGTACTTC. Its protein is CSASLSAGETQYF.

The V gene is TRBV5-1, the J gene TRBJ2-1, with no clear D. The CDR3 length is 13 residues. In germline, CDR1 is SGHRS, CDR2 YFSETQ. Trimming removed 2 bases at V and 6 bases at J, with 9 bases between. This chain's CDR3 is CASSFTSSNEQFF. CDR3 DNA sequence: TGCGCCAGCAGCTTTACGAGCTCCAATGAGCAGTTCTTC.

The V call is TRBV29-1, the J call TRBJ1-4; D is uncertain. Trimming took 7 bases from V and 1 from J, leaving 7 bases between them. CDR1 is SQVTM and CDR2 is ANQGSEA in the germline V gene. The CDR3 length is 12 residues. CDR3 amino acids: CSERKTNEKLFF. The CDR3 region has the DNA TGCAGCGAAAGGAAAACTAATGAAAAACTGTTTTTT.

The CDR3 DNA is TGTGCCAGCAGTTACTCCCCACTTTTGACAGGGCCCTCCTACAATGAGCAGTTCTTC. Protein: CASSYSPLLTGPSYNEQFF. The chain couples TRBV6-5 to TRBJ2-1; 7 bases line up with TRBD1. The CDR3 extends over 19 amino acids. Germline V CDR1 and CDR2: MNHEY, SVGAGI. V shed 0 bases, J shed 0 bases, and the junction held 11 bases outside the gene matches.

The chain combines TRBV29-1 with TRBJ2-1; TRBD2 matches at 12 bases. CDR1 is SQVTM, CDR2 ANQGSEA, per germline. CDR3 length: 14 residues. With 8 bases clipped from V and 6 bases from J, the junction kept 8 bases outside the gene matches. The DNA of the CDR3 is TGCAGCACTGAGAGGACTAGCGGGATCAATGAGCAGTTCTTC. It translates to CSTERTSGINEQFF.

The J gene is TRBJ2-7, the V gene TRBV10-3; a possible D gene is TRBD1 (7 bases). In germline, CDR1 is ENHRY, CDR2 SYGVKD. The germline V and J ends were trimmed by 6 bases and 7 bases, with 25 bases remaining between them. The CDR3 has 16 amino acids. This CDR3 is CAISQGGGTPLPEQYF. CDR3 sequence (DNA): TGTGCCATCAGCCAGGGGGGTGGGACACCCCTACCGGAGCAGTACTTC.

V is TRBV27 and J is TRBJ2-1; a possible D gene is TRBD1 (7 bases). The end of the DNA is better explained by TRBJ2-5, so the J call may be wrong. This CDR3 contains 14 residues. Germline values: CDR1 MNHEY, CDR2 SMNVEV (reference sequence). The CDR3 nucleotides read TGTGCCAGCAGCCCCAACCCAGGGGGGGAGACCCAGTACTTC. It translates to CASSPNPGGETQYF.

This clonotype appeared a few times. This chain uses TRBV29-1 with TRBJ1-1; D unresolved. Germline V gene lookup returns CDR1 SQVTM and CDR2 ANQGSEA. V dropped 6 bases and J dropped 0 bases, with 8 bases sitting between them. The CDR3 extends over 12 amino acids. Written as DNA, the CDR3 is TGCAGCGTAGCCTTCCTGAACACTGAAGCTTTCTTT. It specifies CSVAFLNTEAFF.